A selection of T cell receptor beta chains follows, all from one sample in a study of blood T cell repertoires in COVID-19. Generated by immunoSEQ multiplex PCR, the TCRdb table keeps only in-frame clones and is missing some. The profile shows a few hundred thousand clones, about 82% of them singletons. Sequenced input: peripheral blood. Receptors were obtained from a woman between 45 and 60 years old with acute or convalescent COVID-19. The CDR3 runs from the conserved cysteine through the conserved F or W. The order of the fields is clone size, D gene, V gene, J gene, CDR3 DNA, CDR3 protein. D genes are given only for firm matches. Rows give clone size only sometimes, using once, few, many, or a class for an expanded clone.

abundance: NA; d_gene: NA; v_gene: TRBV21-1; j_gene: TRBJ2-7; CDR3nt: TGTGCCAGCAGCAAAGATGGAAGGGGGAGCTCCTACGAGCAGTACTTC; CDR3aa: CASSKDGRGSSYEQYF
abundance: NA; d_gene: NA; v_gene: TRBV2; j_gene: TRBJ2-2; CDR3nt: TGTGCCAGCAGAGCGGGCAAGAACACCGGGGAGCTGTTTTTT; CDR3aa: CASRAGKNTGELFF
abundance: NA; d_gene: NA; v_gene: TRBV5-1; j_gene: TRBJ2-1; CDR3nt: TGCGCCAGCAGCTTGGAAGAGCGGAGCTCCTACAATGAGCAGTTCTTC; CDR3aa: CASSLEERSSYNEQFF
abundance: NA; d_gene: NA; v_gene: TRBV30; j_gene: TRBJ2-7; CDR3nt: TGTGCCTGGGGGAGATGGGGGCATGAGCAGTACTTC; CDR3aa: CAWGRWGHEQYF
abundance: NA; d_gene: TRBD1; v_gene: TRBV28; j_gene: TRBJ2-1; CDR3nt: TGTGCCAGCAGTTTAGGGACAGCCCAGTTCTTC; CDR3aa: CASSLGTAQFF
abundance: NA; d_gene: NA; v_gene: TRBV28; j_gene: TRBJ2-5; CDR3nt: TGTGCCAGCAGTTTATTCCGGGAGCAAGAGACCCAGTACTTC; CDR3aa: CASSLFREQETQYF
abundance: NA; d_gene: TRBD1; v_gene: TRBV7-9; j_gene: TRBJ1-4; CDR3nt: TGTGCCAGCAGGCTTGGGACAGGGGTTGAAAAACTGTTTTTT; CDR3aa: CASRLGTGVEKLFF
abundance: NA; d_gene: NA; v_gene: TRBV18; j_gene: TRBJ1-4; CDR3nt: TGTGCCAGCTCACCCCAGGGTGGAGCAACTAATGAAAAACTGTTTTTT; CDR3aa: CASSPQGGATNEKLFF
abundance: NA; d_gene: TRBD2; v_gene: TRBV19; j_gene: TRBJ2-1; CDR3nt: TGTGCCAGTAGTATCCAGCTAGCGGGAGGGCCCGGGCAGTTCTTC; CDR3aa: CASSIQLAGGPGQFF
abundance: NA; d_gene: NA; v_gene: TRBV5-6; j_gene: TRBJ1-5; CDR3nt: TGTGCCAGCAGCCGAGGGAGCAATCAGCCCCAGCATTTT; CDR3aa: CASSRGSNQPQHF
abundance: NA; d_gene: TRBD1; v_gene: TRBV28; j_gene: TRBJ1-5; CDR3nt: TGTGCCAGCAGGCTAGGACAGGTTCATCAGCCCCAGCATTTT; CDR3aa: CASRLGQVHQPQHF
abundance: few; d_gene: TRBD2; v_gene: TRBV3-1/TRBV3-2; j_gene: TRBJ2-1; CDR3nt: TGTGCCAGCAGCCATTCAAAAATTAGCGGGTCTAGCTCCTACAATGAGCAGTTCTTC; CDR3aa: CASSHSKISGSSSYNEQFF
abundance: NA; d_gene: TRBD2; v_gene: TRBV7-2; j_gene: TRBJ2-1; CDR3nt: TGTGCCAGCAGCTTAACTAGCGGGAGGTCCGGCTACAATGAGCAGTTCTTC; CDR3aa: CASSLTSGRSGYNEQFF
abundance: NA; d_gene: NA; v_gene: TRBV28; j_gene: TRBJ2-2; CDR3nt: TGTGCCAGCAGTACCCGACGGGGGAACACCGGGGAGCTGTTTTTT; CDR3aa: CASSTRRGNTGELFF
abundance: NA; d_gene: TRBD1; v_gene: TRBV7-8; j_gene: TRBJ1-2; CDR3nt: TGTGCCAGCAGGGCAGGGGTGGGACAGAAAGGTGATAACTATGGCTACACCTTC; CDR3aa: CASRAGVGQKGDNYGYTF
abundance: few; d_gene: NA; v_gene: TRBV5-4; j_gene: TRBJ1-4; CDR3nt: TGTGCCAGCAGCTCCCGGGGGGGATGGAAGGAAAAACTGTTTTTT; CDR3aa: CASSSRGGWKEKLFF
abundance: NA; d_gene: NA; v_gene: TRBV6-6; j_gene: TRBJ2-2; CDR3nt: TGTGCCAGCACCACGGACAACAAGAACACCGGGGAGCTGTTTTTT; CDR3aa: CASTTDNKNTGELFF